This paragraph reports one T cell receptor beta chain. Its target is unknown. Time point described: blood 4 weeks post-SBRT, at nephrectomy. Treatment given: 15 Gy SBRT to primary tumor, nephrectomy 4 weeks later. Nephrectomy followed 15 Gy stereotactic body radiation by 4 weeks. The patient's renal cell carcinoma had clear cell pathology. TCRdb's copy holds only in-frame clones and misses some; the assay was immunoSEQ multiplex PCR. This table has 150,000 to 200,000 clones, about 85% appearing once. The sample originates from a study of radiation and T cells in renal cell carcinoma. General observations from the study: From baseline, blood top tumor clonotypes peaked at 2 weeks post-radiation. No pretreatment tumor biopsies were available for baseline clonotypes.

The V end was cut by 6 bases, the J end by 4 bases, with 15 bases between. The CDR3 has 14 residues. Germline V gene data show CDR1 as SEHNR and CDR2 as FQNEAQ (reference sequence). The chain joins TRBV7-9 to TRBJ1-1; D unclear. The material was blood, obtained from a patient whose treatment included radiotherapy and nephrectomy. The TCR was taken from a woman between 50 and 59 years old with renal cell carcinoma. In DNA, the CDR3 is TGTGCCAGCAGGGGGATTACAAGGTCCACTGAAGCTTTCTTT. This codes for CASRGITRSTEAFF.